This is a list of T cell receptor beta chains from one sample in a study of human T cells and chemical hapten exposure. MiXCR, run by TCRdb on the RACE reads, gives a single entry per CDR3 protein. The table includes more than 250,000 distinct CDR3 sequences, about 8.6% detected once. Sequencing used whole blood, obtained in connection with sensitization to the hapten diphenylcyclopropenone (DPC). These receptors all stem from a woman between 35 and 50 years old with alopecia areata. Some clones in this sample may be carry-over from other donors' samples. The CDR3 runs from the conserved cysteine through the conserved F or W. A D gene is named only where the DNA matches it firmly. Part of the rows lack a size; the others show once, few, many or a class for expanded clones.

d_gene: TRBD2
abundance: NA
j_gene: TRBJ2-4
v_gene: TRBV20-1
CDR3aa: CSAGTSGRGGMGIQYF
CDR3nt: TGCAGTGCTGGGACTAGCGGGAGAGGGGGGATGGGCATTCAGTACTTC

d_gene: NA
abundance: few
j_gene: TRBJ2-7
v_gene: TRBV12-3/TRBV12-4
CDR3aa: CASSRGGNEQYF
CDR3nt: TGTGCCAGCAGTCGAGGGGGGAACGAGCAGTACTTC

d_gene: NA
abundance: NA
j_gene: TRBJ1-2
v_gene: TRBV4-3
CDR3aa: CASSQVIQYGYTF
CDR3nt: TGCGCCAGCAGCCAAGTGATACAGTATGGCTACACCTTC

d_gene: TRBD2
abundance: NA
j_gene: TRBJ2-5
v_gene: TRBV9
CDR3aa: CASSPSDGRALGRETQYF
CDR3nt: TGTGCCAGCAGCCCCTCTGACGGGAGGGCCCTCGGTAGGGAGACCCAGTACTTC

d_gene: TRBD1
abundance: few
j_gene: TRBJ2-5
v_gene: TRBV12-3/TRBV12-4
CDR3aa: CASSKQGARETQYF
CDR3nt: TGTGCCAGCAGCAAACAGGGGGCGCGAGAGACCCAGTACTTC

d_gene: TRBD2
abundance: NA
j_gene: TRBJ2-7
v_gene: TRBV7-8
CDR3aa: CASSLTAGSSSYEQYF
CDR3nt: TGTGCCAGCAGCTTAACAGCGGGATCTTCCTCCTACGAGCAGTACTTC

d_gene: NA
abundance: few
j_gene: TRBJ2-7
v_gene: TRBV25-1
CDR3aa: CASSEWASSYEQYF
CDR3nt: TGTGCCAGCAGTGAATGGGCCAGCTCCTACGAGCAGTACTTC

d_gene: TRBD2
abundance: many
j_gene: TRBJ2-1
v_gene: TRBV5-1
CDR3aa: CASSLDPAGGYNEQFF
CDR3nt: TGCGCCAGCAGCTTGGACCCAGCGGGAGGCTACAATGAGCAGTTCTTC

d_gene: TRBD1
abundance: many
j_gene: TRBJ2-5
v_gene: TRBV7-2
CDR3aa: CASSSQGEETQYF
CDR3nt: TGTGCCAGCAGCTCTCAGGGGGAAGAGACCCAGTACTTC

d_gene: TRBD1
abundance: few
j_gene: TRBJ1-4
v_gene: TRBV27
CDR3aa: CASSPTWTGPNEKLFF
CDR3nt: TGTGCCAGCAGTCCCACATGGACAGGGCCTAATGAAAAACTGTTTTTT

d_gene: NA
abundance: many
j_gene: TRBJ2-7
v_gene: TRBV28
CDR3aa: CASSLTTYYEQYF
CDR3nt: TGTGCCAGCAGTTTAACGACATACTACGAGCAGTACTTC

d_gene: TRBD1
abundance: few
j_gene: TRBJ1-4
v_gene: TRBV9
CDR3aa: CASSATGGFGEKLFF
CDR3nt: TGTGCCAGCAGCGCGACAGGGGGCTTTGGTGAAAAACTGTTTTTT

d_gene: NA
abundance: many
j_gene: TRBJ2-1
v_gene: TRBV4-3
CDR3aa: CASSPTGISSYNEQFF
CDR3nt: TGCGCCAGCAGCCCTACAGGGATAAGCTCCTACAATGAGCAGTTCTTC